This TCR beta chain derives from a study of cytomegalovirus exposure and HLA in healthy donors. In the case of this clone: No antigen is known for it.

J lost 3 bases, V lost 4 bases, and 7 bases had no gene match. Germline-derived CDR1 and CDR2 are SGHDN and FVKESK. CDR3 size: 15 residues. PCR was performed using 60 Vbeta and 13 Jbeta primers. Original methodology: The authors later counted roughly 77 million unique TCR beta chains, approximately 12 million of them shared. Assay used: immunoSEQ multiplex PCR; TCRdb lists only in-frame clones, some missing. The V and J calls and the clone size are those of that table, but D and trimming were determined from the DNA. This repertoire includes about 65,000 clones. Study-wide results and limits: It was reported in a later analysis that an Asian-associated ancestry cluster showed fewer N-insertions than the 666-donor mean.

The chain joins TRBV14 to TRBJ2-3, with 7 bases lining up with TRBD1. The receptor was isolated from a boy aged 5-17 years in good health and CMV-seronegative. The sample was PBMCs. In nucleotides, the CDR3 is TGTGCCAGCAGCCCGACGACAGGGTGGACAGATACGCAGTATTTT. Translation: CASSPTTGWTDTQYF. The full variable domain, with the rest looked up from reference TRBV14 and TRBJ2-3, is EAGVTQFPSHSVIEKGQTVTLRCDPISGHDNLYWYRRVMGKEIKFLLHFVKESKQDESGMPNNRFLAERTGGTYSTLKVQPAELEDSGVYFCASSPTTGWTDTQYFGPGTRLTVL.